This T cell receptor (beta chain) was recovered during a study of T cells in Graves' hyperthyroidism and ophthalmopathy. Turning to the study itself: It was at initial diagnosis, before any treatment, that peripheral blood was collected. Study-wide results and limits: The model predicted ophthalmopathy a median roughly six months before onset. Patients with ophthalmopathy were separated from those with stable hyperthyroidism by a 13 V-J model.

Authors of the study amplified TCR beta CDR3 regions from RNA transcripts. Researchers ran a first-round RT-PCR on the TCR CDR3 using the HTBI primer set. MiXCR, run by TCRdb on the multiplex PCR reads, gives a single entry per CDR3 protein. The data show roughly 250,000 distinct CDR3 sequences, around 22% seen once. Uncontrolled infection, other autoimmune disease, pregnancy or lactation led to exclusion. Remarks on this clonotype: Its antigen is currently unknown.

This CDR3 is 13 amino acids long. In germline, CDR1 is LGHDT, CDR2 YNNKEL (reference sequence). With 5 bases removed from V and 6 bases from J, the gap between germline ends came to 10 bases. The chain combines TRBV3-1 with TRBJ2-2; possible D gene TRBD1, 6 bases. Source material: blood. The receptor was derived from a young man with Graves' ophthalmopathy. For the CDR3, the DNA is TGTGCCAGCAGCTTAAGACAGGCCGGGGAGCTGTTTTTT. Its protein is CASSLRQAGELFF. Using reference TRBV3-1 and TRBJ2-2 for the parts outside the CDR3, the full variable domain is DTAVSQTPKYLVTQMGNDKSIKCEQNLGHDTMYWYKQDSKKFLKIMFSYNNKELIINETVPNRFSPKSPDKAHLNLHINSLELGDSAVYFCASSLRQAGELFFGEGSRLTVL.